This TCR beta chain was identified during a study of identical twins. Whole-study findings and limits: Abundant beta clonotypes from cord blood bore fewer insertions; memory repertoires lacked this pattern.

TCRdb redid the calling of the 5' RACE reads with MiXCR, one entry per CDR3 protein. The repertoire holds approximately 500,000 distinct CDR3 sequences, with about 24% as singletons. With V trimmed by 4 bases and J by 5 bases, 13 bases remained unmatched. This CDR3 region has 17 residues. Germline values: CDR1 SGHTA, CDR2 FQGTGA. This clonotype was detected once. No antigen is known for it. These same records also appear under a second study, on T cells expressing NK-cell markers.

The clonotype was recovered from a woman under 30 in good health. The V and J genes are TRBV7-3 and TRBJ2-3, with TRBD1 identical over 9 bases. Sequenced: CD4+ T cells sorted from blood. CDR3 residues: CASSSVLTGTGIDTQYF. The CDR3 DNA reads TGTGCCAGCAGCTCCGTCCTGACCGGGACAGGGATAGATACGCAGTATTTT. The entire variable domain, with the rest obtained from reference TRBV7-3 and TRBJ2-3, is as follows: GAGVSQTPSNKVTEKGKYVELRCDPISGHTALYWYRQSLGQGPEFLIYFQGTGAADDSGLPNDRFFAVRPEGSVSTLKIQRTERGDSAVYLCASSSVLTGTGIDTQYFGPGTRLTVL.